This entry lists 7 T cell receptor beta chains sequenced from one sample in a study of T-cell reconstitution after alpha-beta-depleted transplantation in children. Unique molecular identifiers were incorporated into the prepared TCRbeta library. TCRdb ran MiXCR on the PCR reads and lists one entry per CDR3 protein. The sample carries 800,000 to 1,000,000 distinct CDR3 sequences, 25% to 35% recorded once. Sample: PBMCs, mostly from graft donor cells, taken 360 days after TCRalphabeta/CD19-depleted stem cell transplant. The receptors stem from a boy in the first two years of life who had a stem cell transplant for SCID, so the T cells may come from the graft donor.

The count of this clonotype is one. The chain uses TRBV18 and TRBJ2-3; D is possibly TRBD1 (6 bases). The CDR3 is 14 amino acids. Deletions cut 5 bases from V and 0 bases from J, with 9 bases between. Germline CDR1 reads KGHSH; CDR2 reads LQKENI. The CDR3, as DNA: TGTGCCAGCTCAGCCGGACAGAGCACAGATACGCAGTATTTT. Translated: CASSAGQSTDTQYF.

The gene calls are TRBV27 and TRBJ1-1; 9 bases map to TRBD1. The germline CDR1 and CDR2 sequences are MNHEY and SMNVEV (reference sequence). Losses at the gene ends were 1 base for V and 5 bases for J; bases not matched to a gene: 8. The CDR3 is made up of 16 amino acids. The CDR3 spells CASSLLVGQGNTEAFF. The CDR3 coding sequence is TGTGCCAGCAGTTTATTAGTCGGACAGGGGAATACTGAAGCTTTCTTT.

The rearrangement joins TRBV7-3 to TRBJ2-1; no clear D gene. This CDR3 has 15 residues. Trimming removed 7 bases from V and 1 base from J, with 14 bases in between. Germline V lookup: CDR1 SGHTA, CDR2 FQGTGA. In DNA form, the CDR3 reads TGTGCCAGCACCGATTACGTGGTGTCCTACAATGAGCAGTTCTTC. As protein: CASTDYVVSYNEQFF. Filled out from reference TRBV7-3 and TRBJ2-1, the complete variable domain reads GAGVSQTPSNKVTEKGKYVELRCDPISGHTALYWYRQSLGQGPEFLIYFQGTGAADDSGLPNDRFFAVRPEGSVSTLKIQRTERGDSAVYLCASTDYVVSYNEQFFGPGTRLTVL.

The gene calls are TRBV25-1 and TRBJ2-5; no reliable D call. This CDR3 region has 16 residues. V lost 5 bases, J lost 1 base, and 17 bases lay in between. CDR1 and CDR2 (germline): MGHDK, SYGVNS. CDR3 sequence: CASSSAFWQRQETQYF. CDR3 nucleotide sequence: TGTGCCAGCAGTTCCGCCTTTTGGCAACGCCAAGAGACCCAGTACTTC.

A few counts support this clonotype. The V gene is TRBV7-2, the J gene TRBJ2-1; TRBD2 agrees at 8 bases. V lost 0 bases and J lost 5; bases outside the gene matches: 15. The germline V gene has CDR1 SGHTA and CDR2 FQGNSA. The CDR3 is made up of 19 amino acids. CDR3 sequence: CASSLAVFSAGGPDNEQFF. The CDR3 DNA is TGTGCCAGCAGCTTAGCCGTATTTAGCGCGGGGGGCCCAGACAATGAGCAGTTCTTC.

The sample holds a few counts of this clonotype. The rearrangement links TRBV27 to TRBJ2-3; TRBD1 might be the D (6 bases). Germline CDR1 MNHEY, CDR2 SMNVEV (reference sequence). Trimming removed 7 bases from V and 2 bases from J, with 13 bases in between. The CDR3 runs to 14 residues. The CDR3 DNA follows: TGTGCCAGCACCCCGGACAGAATCACAGATACGCAGTATTTT. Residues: CASTPDRITDTQYF.

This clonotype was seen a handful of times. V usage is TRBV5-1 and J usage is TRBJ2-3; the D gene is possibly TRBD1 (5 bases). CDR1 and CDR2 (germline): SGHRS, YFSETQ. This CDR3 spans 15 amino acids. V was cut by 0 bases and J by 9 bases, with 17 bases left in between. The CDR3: CASSLAAGWPSTQYF. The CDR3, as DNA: TGCGCCAGCAGCTTGGCCGCAGGGTGGCCCAGCACGCAGTATTTT.